This T cell receptor beta chain was identified in a study of vaccination effects on CD4 cells after COVID-19. As regards this clone: The antigen is unknown.

The method was immunoSEQ multiplex PCR; TCRdb's version includes in-frame clones alone and lacks a portion of them. The sample contains 52,000 or so clones, around 67% of which appear only once. The CDR3 is made up of 13 amino acids. Trimming cost V 3 bases and J 5 bases, with 9 bases left between them. Antigen-specific CD4+ T cells were expanded with viral peptide pools in the ViraFEST assay before sequencing. Once cultured for roughly ten days, the cells underwent separation to obtain CD4+ T cells. Previously uninfected by SARS-CoV-2, the vaccine recipients also showed negative nucleocapsid antibodies. Researchers reported culturing 2 million to 2.5 million PBMC in each well, adding 9 to 10 IU/ml IL-2 and roughly 11 ug/ml peptides. On day 3 and again on day 7, half the medium was replaced with IL-2 medium.

V usage is TRBV12-3 or TRBV12-4 and J usage is TRBJ2-3; D is ambiguous. Sequencing was performed on CD4+ T cells from PBMCs cultured with SARS-CoV-2 spike peptides, taken before COVID-19 vaccination. The receptor was isolated from a human donor who received a COVID-19 vaccine. In nucleotides, the CDR3 is TGTGCCAGCAGTTTTTTGCCTCAAGATACGCAGTATTTT. It encodes CASSFLPQDTQYF.